A single sample gave rise to the 18 T cell receptor beta chains below, sequenced in a study of Tregs in tolerant kidney transplant recipients. Using immunoSEQ multiplex PCR, the repertoire was profiled, and TCRdb retains in-frame clones only, with some absent. The sample totals around 10,000 clones. Related graft donors supplied nonmyeloablative bone marrow transplants, and mixed chimerism was transient. This material consisted of CD8+ T cells from blood (PBMCs), taken 24 months after the transplant. The source is a human patient who received a combined kidney and bone marrow transplant. Part of the T cell pool may stem from the graft donor.

Notes on this clone: The read halts 3 residues ahead of the CDR3 end, with the missing end drawn from the germline J gene. The chain carries TRBV20-1 and TRBJ2-7; weak D call: TRBD1 (5 bases). CDR3 size: 15 residues. Germline CDR1 and CDR2: DFQATT and SNEGSKA (reference sequence). Trimming left V 0 bases short and J 4 bases short, with 16 bases between. The CDR3 region is CSARDTDKIGYEQYF. Partial CDR3 DNA: TGCAGTGCTAGAGATACGGACAAAATAGGGTACGAG.

In the case of this clone: The read is 3 residues too short to cover the CDR3 end, so that end is filled in from the germline J gene. This chain connects TRBV27 to TRBJ2-2, with D possibly matching TRBD1 (6 bases). V lost 4 bases to trimming and J lost 4 bases, with 13 bases between them. Germline CDR1 is MNHEY and CDR2 is SMNVEV (reference sequence). The CDR3 is made up of 15 amino acids. CDR3 DNA (partial): TGTGCCAGCAGTTCCGCTTTACAGGGCACCGGGGAG. Translated, it gives CASSSALQGTGE. From start to end, the CDR3 is CASSSALQGTGELFF.

Comments on this clone: The read ends 3 residues shy of where the CDR3 ends; the end is completed using the germline J gene. V usage is TRBV20-1 and J usage is TRBJ2-3; D unclear. Trimming left V 2 bases short and J 1 base short, with 16 bases between. The germline V gene has CDR1 DFQATT and CDR2 SNEGSKA (reference sequence). The CDR3 is 16 residues long. The CDR3 sequence: CSARLRLPWGTDTQYF. CDR3 DNA, as far as it was read: TGCAGTGCTAGACTAAGACTCCCTTGGGGCACAGATACG.

Concerning this clone: With the read ending 3 residues before the CDR3 end, the germline J gene is used to fill in that end. The V and J genes are TRBV29-1 and TRBJ2-2; D is possibly TRBD1 (6 bases). Trimming removed 5 bases at V and 1 base at J, with 8 bases between. Germline V gene sequence: CDR1 SQVTM, CDR2 ANQGSEA. CDR3 length: 13 amino acids. The CDR3 region is CSVLTGNTGELFF. Incomplete CDR3 DNA: TGCAGCGTTCTGACAGGGAACACCGGGGAG.

Points on this clone: Read sequence stops 3 residues before the CDR3 end, and the germline J gene provides the missing end. V gene TRBV7-9 combines with J gene TRBJ2-1; 9 nucleotides line up with TRBD2. Germline trimming cut 4 bases from V and 9 bases from J; bases unmatched to any gene: 4. This CDR3 has 13 amino acids. Germline CDR1 reads SEHNR; CDR2 reads FQNEAQ (reference sequence). The DNA read from the CDR3 is TGTGCCAGCAGCTCTAGCGGGATTTTTGAG. Amino acids: CASSSSGIFE. The entire CDR3 protein is CASSSSGIFEQFF.

On this clone: The CDR3 goes on 3 residues after the read ends, and that part is filled in from the germline J gene. The V and J genes are TRBV5-1 and TRBJ2-3, with 7 bases that match TRBD2. The CDR3 consists of 16 residues. V lost 0 bases to trimming and J lost 0 bases; unmatched junction nucleotides: 4. Germline CDR1 reads SGHRS; CDR2 reads YFSETQ. Incomplete CDR3 DNA: TGCGCCAGCAGCTTGGAGCTAGCGGTTAGCACAGATACG. Protein: CASSLELAVSTDT. The full CDR3 protein reads CASSLELAVSTDTQYF.

CDR3 bases read: TGCAGTGCTAGAGATCTTAGGGTTCACTACAATGAG. It is translated as CSARDLRVHYNE. The CDR3, in full, reads CSARDLRVHYNEQFF. The gene calls are TRBV20-1 and TRBJ2-1; D ambiguous. The read halts 3 residues ahead of the CDR3 end, with the missing end drawn from the germline J gene. V lost 0 bases and J 3 bases, leaving 12 bases between the germline ends. Germline V gene data show CDR1 as DFQATT and CDR2 as SNEGSKA (reference sequence). The CDR3 consists of 15 residues.

The CDR3 loop reads CASTSDRSSYNSPLHF. CDR3 DNA (partial): TGTGCCAGTACCTCGGACAGGAGCTCCTATAATTCACCC. The chain has TRBV19 and TRBJ1-6; 7 bases map to TRBD1. The read ends 3 residues early relative to the CDR3; the germline J gene fills the gap. The germline V gene encodes CDR1 LNHDA and CDR2 SQIVND (reference sequence). V dropped 7 bases and J dropped 0; count of bases not matched to a gene: 6. The CDR3 covers 16 residues.

Comment on this clone: The observed sequence ends 3 residues before the CDR3 terminus, with the missing tail filled in from the germline J gene. The J gene is TRBJ2-1, the V gene TRBV5-1; D gene unclear. This CDR3 spans 15 amino acids. Germline lookup yields CDR1 SGHRS and CDR2 YFSETQ. Trimming shortened V by 0 bases and J by 9 bases, and 16 bases separated the two germline ends. The sequenced CDR3 bases are TGCGCCAGCAGCTTGGCCGAACCATACCCCGGTGAG. Its translation: CASSLAEPYPGE. The full CDR3 protein is CASSLAEPYPGEQFF.

The sequenced CDR3 bases are TGTGCCAGCAGGGCGCCGCGGGCCCTCTCCTACAATGAG. Its protein is CASRAPRALSYNE. The whole CDR3 is CASRAPRALSYNEQFF. The rearrangement joins TRBV6-2 or TRBV6-3 to TRBJ2-1; tentatively, D is TRBD2 (5 bases). The read terminates 3 residues ahead of where the CDR3 ends, so the germline J gene completes it. V lost 6 bases and J lost 0, with 15 bases in between. The germline gives CDR1 MNHEY, CDR2 SVGEGT. The CDR3 contains 16 residues.

A remark on this clone: The observed sequence ends 3 residues before the CDR3 terminus, with the missing tail filled in from the germline J gene. The genes are TRBV20-1 and TRBJ2-7; TRBD1 matches at 7 bases. The trim removed 5 bases at V and 2 bases at J, leaving 6 bases unmatched. CDR3 length: 13 amino acids. CDR1 and CDR2 (germline): DFQATT, SNEGSKA (reference sequence). This CDR3 is CSAGTVGTYEQYF. The CDR3 DNA, read in part, is TGCAGTGCTGGGACAGTGGGAACCTACGAG.

Notes on this clone: The read comes to an end 3 residues before the CDR3 does, leaving the germline J gene to fill in the end. The chain combines TRBV5-6 with TRBJ1-2; 7 positions match TRBD1. V dropped 2 bases and J dropped 2; count of bases not matched to a gene: 6. There are 15 residues in the CDR3. The germline V gene has CDR1 SGHDT and CDR2 YYEEEE. CDR3 DNA, as far as it was read: TGTGCCAGCAGCTTTATCACAGGGGAAAACTATGGC. The encoded protein is CASSFITGENYG. The complete CDR3 reads CASSFITGENYGYTF. Supplemented by reference TRBV5-6 and TRBJ1-2, the full variable domain reads DAGVTQSPTHLIKTRGQQVTLRCSPKSGHDTVSWYQQALGQGPQFIFQYYEEEERQRGNFPDRFSGHQFPNYSSELNVNALLLGDSALYLCASSFITGENYGYTFGSGTRLTVV.

In the case of this clone: Read coverage stops 3 residues before the CDR3 terminus; the germline J gene supplies the remainder. The V call is TRBV7-9, the J call TRBJ2-4; no firm D call. CDR1 is SEHNR and CDR2 is FQNEAQ in the germline V gene (reference sequence). The CDR3 totals 14 residues. V lost 5 bases and J lost 0, with 8 bases in between. The DNA read from the CDR3 is TGTGCCAGCAGCGCACAGATAGCCAAAAACATT. Its protein is CASSAQIAKNI. The whole CDR3 region reads CASSAQIAKNIQYF.

Turning to this clone: The read finishes 3 residues shy of the CDR3 end, and the germline J gene is used to complete it. The V gene is TRBV20-1, the J gene TRBJ2-1, with TRBD2 matching over 8 bases. CDR3 length: 15 residues. Per germline, CDR1 DFQATT and CDR2 SNEGSKA (reference sequence). V lost 6 bases, J lost 1 base, and 8 bases stayed unmatched. The CDR3 here is CSANPGTSSYNEQFF. The sequenced part of the CDR3 DNA is TGCAGTGCAAACCCCGGGACTAGTTCCTACAATGAG.

Regarding this clone: The read finishes 3 residues shy of the CDR3 end, and the germline J gene is used to complete it. J is TRBJ2-7 and V is TRBV11-2; possibly TRBD2 for D (5 bases). CDR1 and CDR2 (germline): SGHAT, FQNNGV. V gave up 5 bases and J gave up 2 bases, with 10 bases separating them. The CDR3 spans 13 residues. CDR3 residues: CASSAGRPYEQYF. The part of the CDR3 DNA that was read is TGTGCCAGCAGCGCGGGTCGCCCCTACGAG.

Concerning this clone itself: The read ends 3 residues shy of where the CDR3 ends; the end is completed using the germline J gene. The genes are TRBV5-1 and TRBJ2-7; possible D gene TRBD2, 6 bases. The CDR3 contains 16 residues. The V gene lost 3 bases and the J gene lost 0 bases, with 16 bases spanning the gap. The germline gives CDR1 SGHRS, CDR2 YFSETQ. The CDR3 protein is CASSWTAGGSSYEQYF. The covered CDR3 bases are TGCGCCAGCAGCTGGACGGCTGGGGGGAGCTCCTACGAG.

According to its frequency, this clone is medium-sized. The read terminates 3 residues ahead of where the CDR3 ends, so the germline J gene completes it. The chain recombines TRBV5-6 with TRBJ1-2; D uncertain. CDR3 length: 12 residues. Between the trimmed V and J ends, which lost 4 bases and 1 base, there was a span of 5 bases. CDR1 is SGHDT, CDR2 YYEEEE, per germline. The CDR3 DNA, read in part, is TGTGCCAGCAGCGCGCTTAACTATGGC. It specifies CASSALNYG. The CDR3 reads in full as CASSALNYGYTF.

The CDR3 protein is CASSFISETQYF. The sequenced CDR3 bases are TGTGCCAGCAGCTTTATCTCGGAGACC. The chain links TRBV7-9 to TRBJ2-5; D unresolved. The read ends 3 residues early relative to the CDR3; the germline J gene fills the gap. CDR3 size: 12 residues. Trimming removed 3 bases from V and 5 bases from J, with 7 bases in between. Germline loops: CDR1 SEHNR, CDR2 FQNEAQ (reference sequence).